This T cell receptor beta chain was identified during a study of radiation and T cells in renal cell carcinoma. TCRdb's copy holds only in-frame clones and misses some; the assay was immunoSEQ multiplex PCR. The sample contains roughly 100,000 clones, 82% of which appear only once. Specified time point: baseline pretreatment blood. Indicated treatment: 15 Gy SBRT to primary tumor, nephrectomy 4 weeks later. Study-level points and caveats: No pretreatment tumor biopsies were available for baseline clonotypes. Top tumor clonotypes rose in blood 2 weeks post-radiation, then contracted.

V was pared by 4 bases and J by 4 bases, with 10 bases between. The CDR3 consists of 13 residues. Germline V gene data show CDR1 as SNHLY and CDR2 as FYNNEI. This clone was seen a few times. What it binds is unknown. The chain carries TRBV2 and TRBJ1-2, with a tentative D call TRBD1 (5 bases). The clonotype originates from a man aged 55 to 69 with renal cell carcinoma. This material consisted of blood, taken from a patient whose treatment included radiotherapy and nephrectomy. The chain's CDR3 is CASSGLGGYGYTF. The CDR3 DNA is TGTGCCAGCAGTGGGCTGGGGGGCTATGGCTACACCTTC.